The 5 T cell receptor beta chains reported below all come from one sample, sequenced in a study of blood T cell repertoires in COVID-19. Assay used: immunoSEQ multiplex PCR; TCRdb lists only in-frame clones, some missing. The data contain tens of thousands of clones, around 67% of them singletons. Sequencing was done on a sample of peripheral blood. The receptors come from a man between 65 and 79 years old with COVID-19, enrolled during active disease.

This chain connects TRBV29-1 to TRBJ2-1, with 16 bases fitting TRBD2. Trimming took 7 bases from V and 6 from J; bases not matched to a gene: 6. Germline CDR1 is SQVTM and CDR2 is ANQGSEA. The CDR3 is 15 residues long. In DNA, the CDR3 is TGCAGCGCACTGGGACTAGCGGGAGGGGGCAATGAGCAGTTCTTC. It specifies CSALGLAGGGNEQFF.

The CDR3 region is CASSQVGQPQHF. The CDR3 nucleotides read TGTGCCAGCAGTCAGGTGGGTCAGCCCCAGCATTTT. This rearrangement joins TRBV28 to TRBJ1-5; D is uncertain. V shed 5 bases and J shed 6 bases, with 8 bases lying between them. CDR3 length: 12 amino acids. Germline lookup yields CDR1 MDHEN and CDR2 SYDVKM.

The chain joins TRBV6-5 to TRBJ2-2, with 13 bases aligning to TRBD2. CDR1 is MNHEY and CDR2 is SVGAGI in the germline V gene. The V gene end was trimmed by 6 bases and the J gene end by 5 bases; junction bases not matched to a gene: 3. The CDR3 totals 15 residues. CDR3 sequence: CASSQGLAGTGELFF. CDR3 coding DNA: TGTGCCAGCAGCCAGGGACTAGCGGGAACCGGGGAGCTGTTTTTT.

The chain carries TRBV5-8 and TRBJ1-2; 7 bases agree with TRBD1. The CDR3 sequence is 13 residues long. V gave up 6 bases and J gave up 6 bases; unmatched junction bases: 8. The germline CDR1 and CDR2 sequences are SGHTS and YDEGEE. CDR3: CASTLEGADGYTF. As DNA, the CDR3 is TGTGCCAGCACGCTAGAGGGGGCCGATGGCTACACCTTC.

CDR3 loop: CASRDWGRTYNSPLHF. The CDR3 bases are TGTGCCAGTCGAGACTGGGGGCGAACTTATAATTCACCCCTCCACTTT. This chain connects TRBV2 to TRBJ1-6, with a possible D match to TRBD1 (6 bases). Trimming took off 9 bases at V and 4 bases at J, with 19 bases between the two ends. CDR1 is SNHLY and CDR2 is FYNNEI in the germline V gene. CDR3 length: 16 residues.